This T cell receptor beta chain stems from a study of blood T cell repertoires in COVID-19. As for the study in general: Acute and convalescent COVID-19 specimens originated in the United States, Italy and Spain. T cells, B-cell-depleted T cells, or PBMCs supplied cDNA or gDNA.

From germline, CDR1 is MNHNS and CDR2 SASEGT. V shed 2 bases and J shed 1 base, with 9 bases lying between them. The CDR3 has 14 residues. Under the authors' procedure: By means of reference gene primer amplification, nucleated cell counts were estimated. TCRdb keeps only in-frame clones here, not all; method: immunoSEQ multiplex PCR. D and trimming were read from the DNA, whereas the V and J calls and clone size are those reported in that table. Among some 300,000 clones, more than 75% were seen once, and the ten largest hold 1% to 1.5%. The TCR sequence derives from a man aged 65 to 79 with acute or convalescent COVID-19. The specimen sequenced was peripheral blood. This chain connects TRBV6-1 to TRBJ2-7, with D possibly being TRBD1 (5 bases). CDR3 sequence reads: CASSEMAGSYEQYF. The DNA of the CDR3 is TGTGCCAGCAGTGAAATGGCAGGGTCCTACGAGCAGTACTTC.